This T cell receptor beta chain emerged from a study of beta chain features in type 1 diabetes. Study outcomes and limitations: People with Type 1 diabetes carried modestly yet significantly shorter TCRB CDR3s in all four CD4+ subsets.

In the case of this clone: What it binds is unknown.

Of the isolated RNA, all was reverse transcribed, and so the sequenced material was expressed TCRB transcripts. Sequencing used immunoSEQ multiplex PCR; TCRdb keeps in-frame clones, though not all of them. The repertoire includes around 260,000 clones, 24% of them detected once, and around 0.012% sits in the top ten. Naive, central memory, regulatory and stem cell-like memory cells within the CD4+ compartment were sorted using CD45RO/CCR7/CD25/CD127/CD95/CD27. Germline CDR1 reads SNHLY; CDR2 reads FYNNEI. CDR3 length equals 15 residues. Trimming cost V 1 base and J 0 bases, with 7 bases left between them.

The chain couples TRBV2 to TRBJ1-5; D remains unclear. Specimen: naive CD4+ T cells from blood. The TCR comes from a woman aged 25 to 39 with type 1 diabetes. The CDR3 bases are TGTGCCAGCAGTGAAGTGGGAGGTAGCAATCAGCCCCAGCATTTT. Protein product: CASSEVGGSNQPQHF.